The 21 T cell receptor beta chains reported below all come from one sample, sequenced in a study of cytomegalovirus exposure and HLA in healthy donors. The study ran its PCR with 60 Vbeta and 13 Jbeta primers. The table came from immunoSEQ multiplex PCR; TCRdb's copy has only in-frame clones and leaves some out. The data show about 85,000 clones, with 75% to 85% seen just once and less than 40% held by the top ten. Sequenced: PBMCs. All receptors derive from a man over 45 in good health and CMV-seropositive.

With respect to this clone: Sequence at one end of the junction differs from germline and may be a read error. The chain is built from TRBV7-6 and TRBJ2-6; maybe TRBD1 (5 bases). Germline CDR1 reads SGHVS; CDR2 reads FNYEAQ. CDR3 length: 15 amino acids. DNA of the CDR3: TGTGCCAGCAGCCGCGGACCCTCTGGGGCCAACGGCCTGACTTTC. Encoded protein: CASSRGPSGANGLTF. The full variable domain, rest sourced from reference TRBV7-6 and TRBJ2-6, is GAGVSQSPRYKVTKRGQDVALRCDPISGHVSLYWYRQALGQGPEFLTYFNYEAQQDKSGLPNDRFSAERPEGSISTLTIQRTEQRDSAMYRCASSRGPSGANGLTFGAGSRLTVL.

The CDR3 sequence is CASSLMRNSGTYEQYF. DNA of the CDR3: TGTGCCAGCAGCTTAATGAGGAATAGCGGCACCTACGAGCAGTACTTC. This chain joins TRBV13 and TRBJ2-7, with TRBD2 as a possible D gene (6 bases). The CDR3 is made up of 16 amino acids. V lost 2 bases, J lost 2 bases, and 16 bases lay in between. Germline CDR1 PRHDT, CDR2 FYEKMQ (reference sequence).

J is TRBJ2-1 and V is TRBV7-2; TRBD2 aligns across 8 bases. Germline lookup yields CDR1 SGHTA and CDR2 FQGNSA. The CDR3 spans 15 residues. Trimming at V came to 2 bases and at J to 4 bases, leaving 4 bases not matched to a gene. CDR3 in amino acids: CASSLTSGLYNEQFF. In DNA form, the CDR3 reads TGTGCCAGCAGCTTAACTAGCGGATTGTACAATGAGCAGTTCTTC.

CDR3 in DNA: TGCGCCAGCAGGGTCCTAGCTGGTACAGATACGCAGTATTTT. Translated: CASRVLAGTDTQYF. The chain employs TRBV5-1 and TRBJ2-3; D may be TRBD2 (5 bases). Germline V CDR1 and CDR2: SGHRS, YFSETQ. V was trimmed by 5 bases and J by 3 bases, leaving 13 bases between them. The CDR3 spans 14 residues.

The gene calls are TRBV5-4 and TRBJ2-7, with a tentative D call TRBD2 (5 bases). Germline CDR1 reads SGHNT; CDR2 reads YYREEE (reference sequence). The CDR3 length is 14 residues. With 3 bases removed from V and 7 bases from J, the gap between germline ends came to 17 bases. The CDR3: CASSYRGLAREQYF. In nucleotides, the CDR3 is TGTGCCAGCAGCTATCGTGGGCTAGCTCGTGAGCAGTACTTC.

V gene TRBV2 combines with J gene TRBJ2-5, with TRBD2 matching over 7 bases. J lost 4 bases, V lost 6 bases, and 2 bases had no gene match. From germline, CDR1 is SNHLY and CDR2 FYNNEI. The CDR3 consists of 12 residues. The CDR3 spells CASRIAGETQYF. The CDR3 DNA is TGTGCCAGCAGGATAGCGGGAGAGACCCAGTACTTC.

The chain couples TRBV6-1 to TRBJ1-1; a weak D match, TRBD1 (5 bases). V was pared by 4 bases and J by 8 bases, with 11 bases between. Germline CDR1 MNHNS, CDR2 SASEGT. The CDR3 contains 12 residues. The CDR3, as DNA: TGTGCCAGCAGTGTGGCCGGGGGGGAAGCTTTCTTT. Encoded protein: CASSVAGGEAFF.

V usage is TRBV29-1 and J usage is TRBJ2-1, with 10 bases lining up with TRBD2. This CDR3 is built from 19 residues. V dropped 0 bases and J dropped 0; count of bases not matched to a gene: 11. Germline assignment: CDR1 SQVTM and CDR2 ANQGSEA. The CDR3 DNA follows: TGCAGCGTTGAAGAAGGGCCTAGCGGGAGTCCCAGCTCCTACAATGAGCAGTTCTTC. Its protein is CSVEEGPSGSPSSYNEQFF.

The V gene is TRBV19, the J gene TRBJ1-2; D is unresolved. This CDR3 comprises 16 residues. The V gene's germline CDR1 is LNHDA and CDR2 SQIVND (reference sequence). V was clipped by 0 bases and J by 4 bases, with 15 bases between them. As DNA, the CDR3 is TGTGCCAGTAGTATAGATCGCTTTAGAGTATCCTATGGCTACACCTTC. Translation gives CASSIDRFRVSYGYTF.

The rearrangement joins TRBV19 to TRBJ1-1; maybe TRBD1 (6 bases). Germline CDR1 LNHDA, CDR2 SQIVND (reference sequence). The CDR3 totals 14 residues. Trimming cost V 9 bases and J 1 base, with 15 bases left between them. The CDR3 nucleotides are TGTGCCAGCGCCTGGACAGTGCAGAACACTGAAGCTTTCTTT. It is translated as CASAWTVQNTEAFF.

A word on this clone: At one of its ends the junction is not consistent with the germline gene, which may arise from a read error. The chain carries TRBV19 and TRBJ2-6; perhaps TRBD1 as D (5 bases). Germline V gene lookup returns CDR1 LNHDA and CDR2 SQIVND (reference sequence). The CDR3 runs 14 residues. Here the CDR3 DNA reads TGTGCCAGTAAGATAAGGGCTGGGGCCAACGGCCTGACTTTC. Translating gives CASKIRAGANGLTF.

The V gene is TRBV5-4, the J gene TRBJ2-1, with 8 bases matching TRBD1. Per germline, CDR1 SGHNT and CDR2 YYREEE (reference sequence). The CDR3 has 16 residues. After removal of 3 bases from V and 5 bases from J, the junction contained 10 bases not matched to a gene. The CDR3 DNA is TGTGCCAGCAGCTCTAACGCGGGACAGGTACACAATGAGCAGTTCTTC. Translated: CASSSNAGQVHNEQFF. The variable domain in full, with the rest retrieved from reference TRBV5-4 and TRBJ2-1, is ETGVTQSPTHLIKTRGQQVTLRCSSQSGHNTVSWYQQALGQGPQFIFQYYREEENGRGNFPPRFSGLQFPNYSSELNVNALELDDSALYLCASSSNAGQVHNEQFFGPGTRLTVL.

CDR3 bases: TGCGCCAGCAGTGAGCATAGCGGGGACCAAGAGACCCAGTACTTC. It translates to CASSEHSGDQETQYF. The chain joins TRBV10-1 to TRBJ2-5; 8 bases map to TRBD2. This CDR3 is built from 15 residues. CDR1 WNHNN and CDR2 SYGVQD come from the germline V gene (reference sequence). With 2 bases clipped from V and 0 bases from J, the junction kept 2 bases outside the gene matches.

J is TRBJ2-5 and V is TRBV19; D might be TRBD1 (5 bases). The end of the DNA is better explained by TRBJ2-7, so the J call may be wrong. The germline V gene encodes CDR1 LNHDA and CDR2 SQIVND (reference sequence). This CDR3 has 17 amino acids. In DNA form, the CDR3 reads TGTGCCAGTAGTGTCCCCCCCACGGGCAGGGTGACCTACGAGCAGTACTTC. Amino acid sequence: CASSVPPTGRVTYEQYF.

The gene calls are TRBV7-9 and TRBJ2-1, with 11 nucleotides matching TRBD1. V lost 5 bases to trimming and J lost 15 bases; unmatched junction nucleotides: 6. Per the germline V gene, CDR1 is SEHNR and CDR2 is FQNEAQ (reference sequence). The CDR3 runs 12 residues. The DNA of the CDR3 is TGTGCCAGCAGCGGGGGACAGGGGGTTTGGTTCTTC. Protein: CASSGGQGVWFF.

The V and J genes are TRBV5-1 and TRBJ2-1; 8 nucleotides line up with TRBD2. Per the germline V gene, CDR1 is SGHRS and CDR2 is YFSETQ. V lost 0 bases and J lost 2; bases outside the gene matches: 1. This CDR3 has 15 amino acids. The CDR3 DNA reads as TGCGCCAGCAGCTTGGGACTAGCGACCTACAATGAGCAGTTCTTC. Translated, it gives CASSLGLATYNEQFF.

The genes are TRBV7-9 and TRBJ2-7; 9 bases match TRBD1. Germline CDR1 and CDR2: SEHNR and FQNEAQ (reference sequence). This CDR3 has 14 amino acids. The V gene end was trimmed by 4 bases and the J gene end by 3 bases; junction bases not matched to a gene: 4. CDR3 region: CASSWGTGNYEQYF. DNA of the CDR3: TGTGCCAGCAGCTGGGGGACAGGGAACTACGAGCAGTACTTC.

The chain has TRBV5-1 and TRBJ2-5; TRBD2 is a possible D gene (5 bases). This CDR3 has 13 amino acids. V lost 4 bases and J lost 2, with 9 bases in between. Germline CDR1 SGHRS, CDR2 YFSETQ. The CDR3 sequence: CASSIEGQETQYF. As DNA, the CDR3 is TGCGCCAGCAGCATAGAGGGACAAGAGACCCAGTACTTC.

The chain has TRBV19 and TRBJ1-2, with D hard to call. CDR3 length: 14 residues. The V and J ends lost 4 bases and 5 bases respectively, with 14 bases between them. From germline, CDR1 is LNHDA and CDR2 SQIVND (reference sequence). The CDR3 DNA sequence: TGTGCCAGTAGTAGGGCAGATCGGGGATATGGCTACACCTTC. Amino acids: CASSRADRGYGYTF.

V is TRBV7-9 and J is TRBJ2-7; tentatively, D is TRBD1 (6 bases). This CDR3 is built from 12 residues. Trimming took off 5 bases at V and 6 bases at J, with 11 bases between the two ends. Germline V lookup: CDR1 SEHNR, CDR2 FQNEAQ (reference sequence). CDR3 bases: TGTGCCAGCAGCCAAGGGGGATTCGAGCAGTACTTC. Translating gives CASSQGGFEQYF.

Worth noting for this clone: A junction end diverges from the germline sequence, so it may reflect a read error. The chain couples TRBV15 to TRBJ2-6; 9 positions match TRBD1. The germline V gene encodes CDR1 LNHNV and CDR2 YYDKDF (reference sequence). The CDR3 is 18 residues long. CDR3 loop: CATSRPGQGLTGANGLTF. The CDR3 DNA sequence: TGTGCCACCAGCAGACCCGGACAGGGGTTAACTGGGGCCAACGGCCTGACTTTC.